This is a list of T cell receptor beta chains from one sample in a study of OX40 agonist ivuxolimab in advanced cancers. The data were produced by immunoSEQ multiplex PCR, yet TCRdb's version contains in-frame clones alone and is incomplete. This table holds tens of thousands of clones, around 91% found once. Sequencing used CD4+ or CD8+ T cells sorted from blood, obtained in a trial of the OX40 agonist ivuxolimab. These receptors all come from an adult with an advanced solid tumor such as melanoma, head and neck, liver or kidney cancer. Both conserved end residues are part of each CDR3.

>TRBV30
CAWSGLTSGRSYEQYF
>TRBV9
CASSVATGPSSYEQYF
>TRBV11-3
CASSLDGGNYGYTF
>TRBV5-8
CASSRQVYYGYTF
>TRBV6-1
CASSEAGGVHQPQHF
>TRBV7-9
CASSLTGGWSDEKLFF
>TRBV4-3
CASSFSRSGNQPQHF
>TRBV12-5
CASGFRPTSGSSYNEQFF
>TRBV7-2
CASRLTRMEFETLHF
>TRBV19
CASSIDPSSTEAFF
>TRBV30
CAWSVRRGDQPQHF
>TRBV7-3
CASSLTSGRRSTDTQYF
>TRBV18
CASSPGLAGLGELFF
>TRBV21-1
CASSNRTGITDTQYF
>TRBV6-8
CASRTPPGTSGIRTNYEQYF
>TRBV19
CASSQWEPKNIQYF
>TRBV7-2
CASSLYSSSSGNTIYF
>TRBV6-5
CASRTGDSYGYTF
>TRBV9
CASSEAGHTGGNGYTF
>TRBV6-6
CASSYSPRGGNQPQHF
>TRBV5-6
CASRGGQGNGNTEAFF
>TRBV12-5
CASGLYGGGNQPQHF
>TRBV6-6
CASSLPGQGVYEQYF
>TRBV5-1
CASSSWDKGGFYGYTF
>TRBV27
CASKNTWTGAAKNIQYF
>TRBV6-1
CASTPSWGARETQYF
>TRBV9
CASSGQGLAGGEQFF
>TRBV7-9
CASSLVREIPTDTQYF
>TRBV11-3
CASSLDPGGNTIYF
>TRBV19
CASSITGTPDTQYF
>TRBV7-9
CASSLGGPGNTIYF
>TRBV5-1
CASTPTSGIGEQYF
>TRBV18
CASSQEGTVIKNIQYF
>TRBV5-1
CASSFSLNRQLQETQYF
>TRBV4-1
CASSQHLFGLARYNEQFF
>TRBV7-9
CASSPQETQYF
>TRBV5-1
CASSWGIGLQETQYF
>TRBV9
CASSVVPQHSVNTIYF
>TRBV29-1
CSVEGSEGQPQHF
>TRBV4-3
CASSQDSPPGLYETQYF
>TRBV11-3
CASSSTVGANVLTF
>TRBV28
CASTRTGGTDTQYF
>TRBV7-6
CASSLFGGSNTEAFF
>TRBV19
CASSRAGDTQYF
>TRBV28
CASSPPLGTGVKGQNYGYTF
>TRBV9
CASSARDTYTDTQYF
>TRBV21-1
CASSKVLISPLHF